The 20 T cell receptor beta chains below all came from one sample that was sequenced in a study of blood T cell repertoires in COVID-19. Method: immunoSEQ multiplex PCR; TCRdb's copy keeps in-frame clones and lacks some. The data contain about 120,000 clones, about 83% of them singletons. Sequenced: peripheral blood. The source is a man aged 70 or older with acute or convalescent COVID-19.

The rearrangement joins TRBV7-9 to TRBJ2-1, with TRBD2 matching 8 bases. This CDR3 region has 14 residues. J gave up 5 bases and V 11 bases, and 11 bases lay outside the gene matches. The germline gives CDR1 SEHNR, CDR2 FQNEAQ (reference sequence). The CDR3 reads CAGVPLAVNNEQFF. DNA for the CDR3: TGTGCCGGCGTCCCACTAGCGGTAAACAATGAGCAGTTCTTC. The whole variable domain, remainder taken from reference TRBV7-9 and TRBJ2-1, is DTGVSQNPRHKITKRGQNVTFRCDPISEHNRLYWYRQTLGQGPEFLTYFQNEAQLEKSRLLSDRFSAERPKGSFSTLEIQRTEQGDSAMYLCAGVPLAVNNEQFFGPGTRLTVL.

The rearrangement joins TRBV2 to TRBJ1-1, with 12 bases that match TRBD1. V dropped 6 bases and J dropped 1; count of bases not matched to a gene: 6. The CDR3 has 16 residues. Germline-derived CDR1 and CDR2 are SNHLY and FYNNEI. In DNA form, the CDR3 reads TGTGCCAGCAGCCGGGACAGGGGGCTTCGGAACACTGAAGCTTTCTTT. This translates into CASSRDRGLRNTEAFF. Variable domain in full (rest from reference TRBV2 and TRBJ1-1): EPEVTQTPSHQVTQMGQEVILRCVPISNHLYFYWYRQILGQKVEFLVSFYNNEISEKSEIFDDQFSVERPDGSNFTLKIRSTKLEDSAMYFCASSRDRGLRNTEAFFGQGTRLTVV.

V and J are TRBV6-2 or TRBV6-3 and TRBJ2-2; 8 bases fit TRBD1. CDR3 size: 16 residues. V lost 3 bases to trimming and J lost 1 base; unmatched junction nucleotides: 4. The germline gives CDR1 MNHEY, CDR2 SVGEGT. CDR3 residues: CASSYTGTGNTGELFF. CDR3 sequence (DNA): TGTGCCAGCAGTTATACCGGGACAGGGAACACCGGGGAGCTGTTTTTT.

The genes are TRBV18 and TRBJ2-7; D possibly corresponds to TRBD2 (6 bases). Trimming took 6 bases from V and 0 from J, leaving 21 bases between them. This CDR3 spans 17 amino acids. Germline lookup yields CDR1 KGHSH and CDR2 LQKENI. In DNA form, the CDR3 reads TGTGCCAGCTCGGGTCGCCGGGGACTTATTAGCTCCTACGAGCAGTACTTC. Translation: CASSGRRGLISSYEQYF.

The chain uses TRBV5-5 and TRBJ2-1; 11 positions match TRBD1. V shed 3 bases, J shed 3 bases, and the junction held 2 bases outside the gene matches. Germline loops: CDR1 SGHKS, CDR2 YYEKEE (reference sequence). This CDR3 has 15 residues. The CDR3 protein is CASSWTGGGYNEQFF. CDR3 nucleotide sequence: TGTGCCAGCAGCTGGACAGGGGGCGGCTACAATGAGCAGTTCTTC.

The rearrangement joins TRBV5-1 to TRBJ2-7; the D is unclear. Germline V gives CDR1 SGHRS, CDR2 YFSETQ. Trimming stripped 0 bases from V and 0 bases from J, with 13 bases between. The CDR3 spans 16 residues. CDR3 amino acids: CASSLGPESASYEQYF. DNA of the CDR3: TGCGCCAGCAGCTTGGGGCCGGAGTCAGCCTCCTACGAGCAGTACTTC.

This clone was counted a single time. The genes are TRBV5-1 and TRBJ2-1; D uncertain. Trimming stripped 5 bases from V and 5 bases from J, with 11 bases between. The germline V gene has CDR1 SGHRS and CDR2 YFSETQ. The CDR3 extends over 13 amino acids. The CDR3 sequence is CASRLSGNNEQFF. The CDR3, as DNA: TGCGCCAGCAGGTTGTCGGGTAACAATGAGCAGTTCTTC.

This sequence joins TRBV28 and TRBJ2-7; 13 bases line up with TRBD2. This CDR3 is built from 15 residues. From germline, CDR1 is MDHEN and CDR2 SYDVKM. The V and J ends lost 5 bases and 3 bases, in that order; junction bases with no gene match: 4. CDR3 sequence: CASSEGTSGIYEQYF. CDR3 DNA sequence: TGTGCCAGCAGTGAGGGGACTAGCGGGATCTACGAGCAGTACTTC.

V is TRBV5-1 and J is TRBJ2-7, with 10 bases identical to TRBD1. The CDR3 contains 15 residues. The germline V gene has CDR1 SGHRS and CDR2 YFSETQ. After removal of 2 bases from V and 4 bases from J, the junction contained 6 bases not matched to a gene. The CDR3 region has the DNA TGCGCCAGCAGCTTCCCAGGACAGGGGGAATACGAGCAGTACTTC. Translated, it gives CASSFPGQGEYEQYF.

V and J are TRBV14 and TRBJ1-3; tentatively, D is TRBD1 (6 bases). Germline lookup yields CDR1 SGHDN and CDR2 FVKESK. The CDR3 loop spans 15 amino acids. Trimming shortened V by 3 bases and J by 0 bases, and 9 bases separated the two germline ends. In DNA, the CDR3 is TGTGCCAGCAGCCAGGGGGCCCTCTCTGGAAACACCATATATTTT. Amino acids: CASSQGALSGNTIYF. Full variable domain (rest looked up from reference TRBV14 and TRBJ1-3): EAGVTQFPSHSVIEKGQTVTLRCDPISGHDNLYWYRRVMGKEIKFLLHFVKESKQDESGMPNNRFLAERTGGTYSTLKVQPAELEDSGVYFCASSQGALSGNTIYFGEGSWLTVV.

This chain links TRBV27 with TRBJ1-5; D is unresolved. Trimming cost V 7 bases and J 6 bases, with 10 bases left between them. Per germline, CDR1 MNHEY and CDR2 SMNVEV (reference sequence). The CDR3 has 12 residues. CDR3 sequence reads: CASTTVGQPQHF. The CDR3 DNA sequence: TGTGCCAGCACCACGGTTGGTCAGCCCCAGCATTTT.

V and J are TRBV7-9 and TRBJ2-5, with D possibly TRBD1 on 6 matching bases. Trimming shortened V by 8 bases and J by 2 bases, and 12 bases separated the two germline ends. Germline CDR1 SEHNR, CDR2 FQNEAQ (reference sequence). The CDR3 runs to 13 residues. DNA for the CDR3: TGTGCCAGCTCCCCCAGGGGACAAGAGACCCAGTACTTC. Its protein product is CASSPRGQETQYF.

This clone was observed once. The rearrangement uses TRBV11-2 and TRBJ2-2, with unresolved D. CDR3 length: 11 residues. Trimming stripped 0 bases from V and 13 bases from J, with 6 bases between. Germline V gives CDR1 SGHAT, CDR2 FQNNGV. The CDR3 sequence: CASSLDLALFF. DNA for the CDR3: TGTGCCAGCAGCTTAGATTTGGCGCTGTTTTTT.

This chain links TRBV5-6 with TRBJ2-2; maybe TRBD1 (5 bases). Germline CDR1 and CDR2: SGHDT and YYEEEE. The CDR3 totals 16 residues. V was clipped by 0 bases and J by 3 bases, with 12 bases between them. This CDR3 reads CASSLGGRVDTGELFF. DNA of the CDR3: TGTGCCAGCAGCTTGGGGGGCAGGGTAGACACCGGGGAGCTGTTTTTT.

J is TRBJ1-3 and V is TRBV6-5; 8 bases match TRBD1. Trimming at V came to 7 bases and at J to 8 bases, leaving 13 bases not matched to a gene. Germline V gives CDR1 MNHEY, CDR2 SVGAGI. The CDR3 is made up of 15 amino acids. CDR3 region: CASMGRGQGVYTIYF. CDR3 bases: TGTGCCAGCATGGGTCGAGGACAGGGTGTCTACACCATATATTTT.

The CDR3 DNA follows: TGTGCCAGCAGCCATCTAGGGGGGGGCCAAACCTACGAGCAGTACTTC. This encodes CASSHLGGGQTYEQYF. The V call is TRBV14, the J call TRBJ2-7; perhaps TRBD2 as D (7 bases). Germline V gene sequence: CDR1 SGHDN, CDR2 FVKESK. With 3 bases removed from V and 2 bases from J, the gap between germline ends came to 17 bases. This CDR3 has 16 residues. Drawing the rest from reference TRBV14 and TRBJ2-7, the complete variable domain is EAGVTQFPSHSVIEKGQTVTLRCDPISGHDNLYWYRRVMGKEIKFLLHFVKESKQDESGMPNNRFLAERTGGTYSTLKVQPAELEDSGVYFCASSHLGGGQTYEQYFGPGTRLTVT.

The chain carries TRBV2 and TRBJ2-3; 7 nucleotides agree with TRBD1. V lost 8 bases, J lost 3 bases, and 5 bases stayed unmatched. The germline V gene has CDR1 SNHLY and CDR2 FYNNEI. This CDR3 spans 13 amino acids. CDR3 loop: CASYRGLTDTQYF. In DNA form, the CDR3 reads TGTGCCAGCTACAGGGGTTTAACAGATACGCAGTATTTT.

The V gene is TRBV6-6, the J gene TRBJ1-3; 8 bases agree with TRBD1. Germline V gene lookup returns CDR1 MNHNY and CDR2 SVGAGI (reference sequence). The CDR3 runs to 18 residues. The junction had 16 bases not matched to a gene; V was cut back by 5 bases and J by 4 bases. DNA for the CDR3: TGTGCCAGCAGTCGAAATTCCCTTGGCAGGGGGCTCGGAAACACCATATATTTT. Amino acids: CASSRNSLGRGLGNTIYF.

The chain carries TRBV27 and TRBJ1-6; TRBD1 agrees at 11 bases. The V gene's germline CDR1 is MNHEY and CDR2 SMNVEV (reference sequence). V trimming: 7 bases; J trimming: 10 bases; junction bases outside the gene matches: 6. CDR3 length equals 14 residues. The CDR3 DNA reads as TGTGCCAGCAAATGGGGGACAGGGGGGTCACCCCTCCACTTT. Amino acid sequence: CASKWGTGGSPLHF.

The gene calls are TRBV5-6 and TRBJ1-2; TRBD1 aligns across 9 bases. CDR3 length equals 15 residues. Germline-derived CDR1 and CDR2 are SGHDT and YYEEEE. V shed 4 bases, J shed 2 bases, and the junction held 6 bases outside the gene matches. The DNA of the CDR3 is TGTGCCAGCAGCCCCCGGGACAGGGCCAACTATGGCTACACCTTC. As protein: CASSPRDRANYGYTF.